This paragraph covers one T cell receptor beta chain sequence. The data belong to a study of blood T cell repertoires in COVID-19. At the level of the study: PBMCs, B-cell-depleted T cells, or T cells were the source of the cDNA or gDNA that made up the material.

V was clipped by 4 bases and J by 4 bases; unmatched bases: 4. Germline loops: CDR1 LNHNV, CDR2 YYDKDF (reference sequence). CDR3 length: 16 amino acids. Cohort 3 recovery required two negative PCRs, clearance, or symptom resolution. TCRdb's copy holds only in-frame clones and misses some; the assay was immunoSEQ multiplex PCR. Of about 400,000 clones in the sample, under 90% were seen once. The chain is built from TRBV15 and TRBJ2-2; 12 bases are shared with TRBD2. The sequencing input was PBMCs or T cells enriched from blood (not recorded which). The TCR originated in a woman in her thirties who had recovered from COVID-19. CDR3 sequence (DNA): TGTGCCACCAGCACCCTAGCGGGGGGGAGCACCGGGGAGCTGTTTTTT. Protein product: CATSTLAGGSTGELFF.